This T cell receptor beta chain was sequenced for a study of brain metastases from non-small cell lung cancer. The germline V gene encodes CDR1 SGHTA and CDR2 FQGNSA. The CDR3 is 15 amino acids. Trimming cost V 1 base and J 4 bases, with 11 bases left between them. A word on this clone: No antigen is known for it.

Sequencing used immunoSEQ multiplex PCR; TCRdb keeps in-frame clones, though not all of them. The sample holds 2,500 to 3,000 clones; 84% are singletons and the top ten take roughly 36%. Study observations and caveats: Paired brain metastases and primary tumors largely shared TCR repertoires. T-cell infiltration was lower in brain metastases than primaries (P < 0.001). Expanded T-cell clones appeared in 64% of brain metastases over primaries.

The specimen sequenced was tissue from a brain metastasis. This clonotype originated in a donor aged 40 or older with non-small cell lung cancer. The chain couples TRBV7-2 to TRBJ1-5, with no clear D. CDR3: CASSLGTRENQPQHF. CDR3 in DNA: TGTGCCAGCAGCTTAGGAACACGCGAGAATCAGCCCCAGCATTTT.